What follows are 9 T cell receptor beta chains derived from one specimen sequenced in a study of T cell clones after liver transplantation. Only in-frame clones appear in the TCRdb table, and some are missing; sequencing was by immunoSEQ multiplex PCR. This table has around 76,000 clones, 80% appearing once. The material was CD4+ T cells from blood, obtained 12 months after liver transplant. The receptors here all came from a human patient who received a liver transplant. A subset of T cells may come from the graft donor.

This clone was observed a handful of times. CDR3: CAISESLAGLGYEQYF. The DNA for the CDR3 is TGTGCCATCAGTGAGTCTTTAGCGGGATTGGGCTACGAGCAGTACTTC. The genes are TRBV10-3 and TRBJ2-7; 8 nucleotides align to TRBD2. Germline V gives CDR1 ENHRY, CDR2 SYGVKD. CDR3 length equals 16 residues. V lost 0 bases, J lost 3 bases, and 7 bases stayed unmatched.

The gene calls are TRBV28 and TRBJ1-2; 7 bases are a match to TRBD1. Germline CDR1 is MDHEN and CDR2 is SYDVKM. The CDR3 has 14 amino acids. V shed 6 bases, J shed 3 bases, and the junction held 7 bases outside the gene matches. CDR3 sequence reads: CASRIPGQHYGYTF. The DNA for the CDR3 is TGTGCCAGCAGAATCCCGGGACAGCACTATGGCTACACCTTC.

The genes are TRBV6-5 and TRBJ1-1; D is uncertain. Trimming took 5 bases from V and 9 from J, leaving 13 bases between them. The CDR3 runs 12 residues. The V gene's germline CDR1 is MNHEY and CDR2 SVGAGI. CDR3 residues: CASSPWTEQAFF. The CDR3 coding sequence is TGTGCCAGCAGTCCCTGGACGGAACAAGCTTTCTTT.

This clone was found once. The chain joins TRBV28 to TRBJ1-5; D may be TRBD1 (5 bases). The CDR3 contains 13 residues. Germline V gives CDR1 MDHEN, CDR2 SYDVKM. The V gene lost 4 bases and the J gene lost 6 bases, with 10 bases spanning the gap. This CDR3 reads CASSWGVRQPQHF. DNA for the CDR3: TGTGCCAGCAGTTGGGGGGTTCGTCAGCCCCAGCATTTT.

In its sample, this clone was seen once. The genes are TRBV19 and TRBJ2-7, with TRBD1 identical over 8 bases. The germline V gene has CDR1 LNHDA and CDR2 SQIVND (reference sequence). This CDR3 has 16 residues. The ends lost 5 bases at V and 0 bases at J; junction bases unmatched: 9. Here the CDR3 DNA reads TGTGCCAGTAGTCCTCTCGGGACAGGAGACTCCTACGAGCAGTACTTC. This sequence encodes CASSPLGTGDSYEQYF.

This clone was observed a handful of times. The sample holds other DNA sequences that translate to the same CDR3. The chain employs TRBV29-1 and TRBJ2-7; 8 positions match TRBD1. CDR1 and CDR2 from the germline V gene are SQVTM and ANQGSEA. The CDR3 is made up of 12 amino acids. V trimming: 3 bases; J trimming: 3 bases; junction bases outside the gene matches: 1. The chain's CDR3 is CSVDGQGYEQYF. In DNA, the CDR3 is TGCAGCGTTGATGGACAGGGCTACGAGCAGTACTTC.

The CDR3 DNA reads as TGTGCCAGCAGCTACGGGCGGGGCATCCGAGGGGATACGCAGTATTTT. This sequence encodes CASSYGRGIRGDTQYF. The V and J genes are TRBV5-8 and TRBJ2-3; perhaps TRBD2 as D (6 bases). Trimming cost V 3 bases and J 6 bases, with 20 bases left between them. CDR1 and CDR2 (germline): SGHTS, YDEGEE. This CDR3 has 16 amino acids.

The rearrangement links TRBV6-1 to TRBJ1-2; D uncertain. V lost 5 bases and J lost 3, with 10 bases in between. Germline CDR1 and CDR2: MNHNS and SASEGT. The CDR3 contains 13 residues. This CDR3 reads CASSPGPDYGYTF. CDR3 sequence (DNA): TGTGCCAGCAGTCCAGGACCCGACTATGGCTACACCTTC.

The rearrangement links TRBV5-1 to TRBJ1-5; tentative D call: TRBD1 (6 bases). Per the germline V gene, CDR1 is SGHRS and CDR2 is YFSETQ. V was clipped by 0 bases and J by 0 bases, with 7 bases between them. The CDR3 runs 15 residues. CDR3 coding DNA: TGCGCCAGCAGCTTGGTAGGGGGTAGCAATCAGCCCCAGCATTTT. Translation: CASSLVGGSNQPQHF.